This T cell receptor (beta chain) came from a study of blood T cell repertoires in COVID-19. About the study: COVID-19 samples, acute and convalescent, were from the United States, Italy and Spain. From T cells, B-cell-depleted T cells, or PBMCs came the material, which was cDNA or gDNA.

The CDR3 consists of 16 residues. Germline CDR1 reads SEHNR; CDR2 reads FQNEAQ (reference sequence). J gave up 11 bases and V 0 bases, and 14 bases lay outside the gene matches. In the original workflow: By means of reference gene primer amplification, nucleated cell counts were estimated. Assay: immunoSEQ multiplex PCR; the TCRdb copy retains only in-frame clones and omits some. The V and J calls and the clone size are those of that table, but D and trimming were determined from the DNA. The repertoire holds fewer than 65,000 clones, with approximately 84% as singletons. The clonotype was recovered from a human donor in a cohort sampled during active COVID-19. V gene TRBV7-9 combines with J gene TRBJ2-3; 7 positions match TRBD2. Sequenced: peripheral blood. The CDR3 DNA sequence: TGTGCCAGCAGCTTAGCGGGCAGCCTAGCGGACGCGGGGCAGTATTTT. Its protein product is CASSLAGSLADAGQYF.